Following are 31 T cell receptor beta chains from one sample sequenced in a study of blood T cell repertoires in COVID-19. Method: immunoSEQ multiplex PCR; TCRdb's copy keeps in-frame clones and lacks some. This table holds about 250,000 clones, roughly 85% found once. Specimen: peripheral blood. The receptors were gathered from a man between 45 and 60 years old with active or convalescent COVID-19.

The V gene is TRBV6-1, the J gene TRBJ1-1; TRBD1 matches at 10 bases. Per germline, CDR1 MNHNS and CDR2 SASEGT. The CDR3 has 18 amino acids. The junction had 11 bases not matched to a gene; V was cut back by 4 bases and J by 0 bases. The CDR3 sequence: CASSARATGGYVNTEAFF. The CDR3, as DNA: TGTGCCAGCAGTGCGAGGGCGACAGGGGGCTACGTGAACACTGAAGCTTTCTTT.

The genes are TRBV3-1 (or the pseudogene TRBV3-2) and TRBJ2-1; no firm D call. Germline values: CDR1 LGHDT, CDR2 YNNKEL (reference sequence). V shed 0 bases and J shed 0 bases, with 12 bases lying between them. The CDR3 loop spans 17 amino acids. The CDR3 region has the DNA TGTGCCAGCAGCCAAGAAGGAGTTTGGAGCTCCTACAATGAGCAGTTCTTC. Its protein product is CASSQEGVWSSYNEQFF.

The DNA for the CDR3 is TGTGCCAGCAGTGTGACCCCGGGACTAGGCAGGAACAATGAGCAGTTCTTC. Its protein product is CASSVTPGLGRNNEQFF. This chain uses TRBV9 with TRBJ2-1, with 8 positions matching TRBD2. The junction had 15 bases not matched to a gene; V was cut back by 5 bases and J by 5 bases. The CDR3 is made up of 17 amino acids. The germline gives CDR1 SGDLS, CDR2 YYNGEE.

This clone has a handful of counts. This sample includes further DNA sequences coding for the same CDR3. This chain connects TRBV11-2 to TRBJ1-1, with TRBD1 as a possible D gene (5 bases). Trimming removed 1 base from V and 4 bases from J, with 13 bases in between. Germline V gene lookup returns CDR1 SGHAT and CDR2 FQNNGV. The CDR3 is made up of 15 amino acids. The CDR3: CASSLVGGLGTEAFF. The CDR3 nucleotides read TGTGCCAGCAGCTTAGTCGGGGGGTTGGGCACTGAAGCTTTCTTT.

The chain recombines TRBV14 with TRBJ2-7; 13 bases align to TRBD2. The CDR3 extends over 20 amino acids. Germline CDR1 is SGHDN and CDR2 is FVKESK. The V segment lost 1 base and the J segment 4 bases; nucleotides outside the gene matches: 16. The CDR3 loop is CASSQGARGGLAGPFYEQYF. The CDR3 nucleotides are TGTGCCAGCAGCCAAGGGGCCCGAGGGGGACTAGCGGGACCTTTTTACGAGCAGTACTTC. The whole variable domain, remainder taken from reference TRBV14 and TRBJ2-7, is EAGVTQFPSHSVIEKGQTVTLRCDPISGHDNLYWYRRVMGKEIKFLLHFVKESKQDESGMPNNRFLAERTGGTYSTLKVQPAELEDSGVYFCASSQGARGGLAGPFYEQYFGPGTRLTVT.

V usage is TRBV30 and J usage is TRBJ2-5; 10 bases line up with TRBD2. J gave up 5 bases and V 0 bases, and 6 bases lay outside the gene matches. This CDR3 contains 15 residues. The germline CDR1 and CDR2 sequences are GTSNPN and SVGIG (reference sequence). The CDR3 DNA reads TGTGCCTGGAGTGTAGGAGCGGGAGGGCCGGAGACCCAGTACTTC. Protein sequence: CAWSVGAGGPETQYF. The whole variable domain, filled in from reference TRBV30 and TRBJ2-5, reads SQTIHQWPATLVQPVGSPLSLECTVEGTSNPNLYWYRQAAGRGLQLLFYSVGIGQISSEVPQNLSASRPQDRQFILSSKKLLLSDSGFYLCAWSVGAGGPETQYFGPGTRLLVL.

The chain recombines TRBV4-2 with TRBJ2-3; D is possibly TRBD1 (6 bases). The V and J ends lost 0 bases and 3 bases respectively, with 10 bases between them. The germline V gene encodes CDR1 LGHNA and CDR2 YNFKEQ. The CDR3 covers 15 residues. CDR3 coding DNA: TGTGCCAGCAGCCAAGACCAGGGGCGGACAGATACGCAGTATTTT. Protein product: CASSQDQGRTDTQYF.

This chain's CDR3 is CASERLAGYREQFF. CDR3 in DNA: TGTGCCAGTGAGAGACTAGCGGGGTACAGGGAGCAGTTCTTC. V and J are TRBV7-9 and TRBJ2-1, with 11 nucleotides matching TRBD2. The V gene end was trimmed by 9 bases and the J gene end by 10 bases; junction bases not matched to a gene: 11. The CDR3 contains 14 residues. Germline CDR1 SEHNR, CDR2 FQNEAQ (reference sequence).

The V gene is TRBV20-1, the J gene TRBJ1-1, with 8 bases that match TRBD1. Per the germline V gene, CDR1 is DFQATT and CDR2 is SNEGSKA (reference sequence). This CDR3 spans 10 amino acids. Trimming at V came to 6 bases and at J to 8 bases, leaving 2 bases not matched to a gene. The CDR3, as DNA: TGCAGTGCGGGGGACAGGGAAGCTTTCTTT. Its protein product is CSAGDREAFF.

The chain links TRBV27 to TRBJ2-1; a possible D gene is TRBD1 (6 bases). Germline V CDR1 and CDR2: MNHEY, SMNVEV (reference sequence). V lost 3 bases and J 6 bases, leaving 12 bases between the germline ends. The CDR3 is 14 residues long. The CDR3 reads CASSLGAAFNEQFF. In nucleotides, the CDR3 is TGTGCCAGCAGTTTGGGGGCAGCCTTCAATGAGCAGTTCTTC.

V gene TRBV7-8 combines with J gene TRBJ1-3, with D tentatively TRBD1 (6 bases). V lost 5 bases and J lost 4, with 15 bases in between. Germline loops: CDR1 SGHVS, CDR2 FQNEAQ. This CDR3 region has 15 residues. This CDR3 is CASSPRGAEGNTIYF. CDR3 nucleotides: TGTGCCAGCAGCCCCCGGGGGGCGGAAGGAAACACCATATATTTT.

The chain has TRBV10-3 and TRBJ2-5; tentatively, D is TRBD1 (5 bases). Looked up from germline, CDR1 is ENHRY and CDR2 is SYGVKD. The ends were cut back, 0 bases at V and 9 bases at J, with 20 bases in the middle. This CDR3 spans 16 amino acids. For the CDR3, the DNA is TGTGCCATCAGTGAGTCGGTTACAGGCGGTCAATTGTCCCAGTACTTC. As protein: CAISESVTGGQLSQYF.

The chain links TRBV9 to TRBJ1-1, with a possible D match to TRBD1 (5 bases). V lost 2 bases and J lost 5, with 19 bases in between. The germline gives CDR1 SGDLS, CDR2 YYNGEE. The CDR3 runs 16 residues. The CDR3 loop is CASSVDGGTPTTEAFF. CDR3 DNA sequence: TGTGCCAGCAGCGTCGACGGAGGGACCCCGACAACTGAAGCTTTCTTT.

The rearrangement joins TRBV2 to TRBJ1-1; D unclear. CDR3 size: 13 residues. Germline V gene lookup returns CDR1 SNHLY and CDR2 FYNNEI. V was clipped by 5 bases and J by 4 bases, with 11 bases between them. The CDR3 region is CASSLRGLTEAFF. CDR3 in DNA: TGTGCCAGCAGTCTGAGAGGGCTCACTGAAGCTTTCTTT.

The chain combines TRBV5-4 with TRBJ1-2, with D tentatively TRBD1 (5 bases). The CDR3 has 14 residues. The ends were cut back, 6 bases at V and 4 bases at J, with 16 bases in the middle. The germline V gene encodes CDR1 SGHNT and CDR2 YYREEE (reference sequence). This CDR3 is CASTLAGGGYGYTF. The CDR3 coding sequence is TGTGCCAGCACCCTCGCTGGGGGGGGCTATGGCTACACCTTC.

The V call is TRBV11-2, the J call TRBJ2-1; TRBD1 matches at 8 bases. CDR3 size: 18 residues. Germline loops: CDR1 SGHAT, CDR2 FQNNGV. V was clipped by 3 bases and J by 5 bases; unmatched bases: 15. Here the CDR3 DNA reads TGTGCCAGCAGCTTGACTTCTTTCCGGGACAGGATGGACAATGAGCAGTTCTTC. Translation gives CASSLTSFRDRMDNEQFF.

The J gene is TRBJ2-7, the V gene TRBV12-3 or TRBV12-4; TRBD2 aligns across 8 bases. The trim removed 5 bases at V and 6 bases at J, leaving 6 bases unmatched. This CDR3 region has 13 residues. This CDR3 is CASSLGTRSEQYF. CDR3 bases: TGTGCCAGCAGTCTCGGGACTAGAAGCGAGCAGTACTTC.

The chain recombines TRBV5-1 with TRBJ2-7; TRBD1 matches at 10 bases. The CDR3 runs 17 residues. The V and J ends lost 0 bases and 7 bases, in that order; junction bases with no gene match: 13. The V gene's germline CDR1 is SGHRS and CDR2 YFSETQ. CDR3 in amino acids: CASSLVGRQGASEEQYF. For the CDR3, the DNA is TGCGCCAGCAGCTTGGTGGGGAGACAGGGGGCCTCGGAAGAGCAGTACTTC.

This rearrangement joins TRBV6-5 to TRBJ2-7; TRBD1 agrees at 7 bases. Germline CDR1 reads MNHEY; CDR2 reads SVGAGI. The CDR3 is 15 residues long. Trimming at V came to 6 bases and at J to 2 bases, leaving 10 bases not matched to a gene. The CDR3 is CASRSYEGGPYEQYF. CDR3 nucleotides: TGTGCCAGCAGGTCCTACGAAGGGGGCCCCTACGAGCAGTACTTC.

This sequence joins TRBV7-9 and TRBJ1-5; possibly TRBD1 for D (5 bases). Germline CDR1 and CDR2: SEHNR and FQNEAQ (reference sequence). CDR3 size: 15 residues. Trimming cost V 1 base and J 0 bases, with 7 bases left between them. DNA of the CDR3: TGTGCCAGCAGCTTAGTCGGGGGTAGCAATCAGCCCCAGCATTTT. This translates into CASSLVGGSNQPQHF.

V and J are TRBV5-1 and TRBJ1-1, with 7 bases lining up with TRBD1. This CDR3 has 14 amino acids. V lost 2 bases, J lost 5 bases, and 6 bases stayed unmatched. Germline loops: CDR1 SGHRS, CDR2 YFSETQ. CDR3 nucleotides: TGCGCCAGCAGCTTACAGGGGATCGGGACTGAAGCTTTCTTT. As protein: CASSLQGIGTEAFF.

The chain couples TRBV18 to TRBJ2-1; D call uncertain. The germline V and J ends were trimmed by 3 bases and 5 bases, with 8 bases remaining between them. The germline gives CDR1 KGHSH, CDR2 LQKENI. The CDR3 totals 13 residues. The DNA for the CDR3 is TGTGCCAGCTCACCGGGCCGGAACAATGAGCAGTTCTTC. Amino acid sequence: CASSPGRNNEQFF. The full variable domain, its missing parts supplied by reference TRBV18 and TRBJ2-1, is NAGVMQNPRHLVRRRGQEARLRCSPMKGHSHVYWYRQLPEEGLKFMVYLQKENIIDESGMPKERFSAEFPKEGPSILRIQQVVRGDSAAYFCASSPGRNNEQFFGPGTRLTVL.

The V and J genes are TRBV2 and TRBJ1-3, with D perhaps TRBD1 (5 bases). V lost 6 bases and J 0 bases, leaving 12 bases between the germline ends. CDR3 length: 15 amino acids. Germline V CDR1 and CDR2: SNHLY, FYNNEI. The CDR3 spells CASRQGFTSGNTIYF. The DNA for the CDR3 is TGTGCCAGCAGGCAGGGATTTACCTCTGGAAACACCATATATTTT.

The V gene is TRBV18, the J gene TRBJ2-3; D gene ambiguous. V lost 2 bases and J lost 4, with 10 bases in between. From germline, CDR1 is KGHSH and CDR2 LQKENI. The length of the CDR3 is 14 residues. The CDR3 nucleotides read TGTGCCAGCTCACCATCCTTGGGCGCAGATACGCAGTATTTT. Translation: CASSPSLGADTQYF.

V and J are TRBV6-6 and TRBJ2-3; the D gene is possibly TRBD2 (6 bases). The CDR3 consists of 16 residues. Trimming pared 3 bases from V and 2 bases from J, leaving 15 bases between. CDR1 and CDR2 from the germline V gene are MNHNY and SVGAGI (reference sequence). The CDR3 sequence: CASSYQRRRDTDTQYF. Written as DNA, the CDR3 is TGTGCCAGCAGTTATCAGCGGCGGCGGGACACAGATACGCAGTATTTT.

V gene TRBV28 combines with J gene TRBJ1-2, with TRBD1 as a possible D gene (6 bases). The V gene lost 1 base and the J gene lost 8 bases, with 14 bases spanning the gap. Germline assignment: CDR1 MDHEN and CDR2 SYDVKM. The CDR3 length is 14 residues. The CDR3 spells CASSLSGGAFGYTF. DNA for the CDR3: TGTGCCAGCAGTTTATCTGGGGGGGCGTTCGGCTACACCTTC.

This chain links TRBV18 with TRBJ2-1; the match to TRBD2 covers 7 bases. The CDR3 contains 13 residues. J was trimmed by 4 bases and V by 6 bases; bases with no gene match: 3. Germline V gives CDR1 KGHSH, CDR2 LQKENI. This CDR3 reads CASSGGEYNEQFF. CDR3 DNA: TGTGCCAGCTCGGGGGGGGAGTACAATGAGCAGTTCTTC.

The chain links TRBV7-3 to TRBJ2-3, with D possibly TRBD1 on 6 matching bases. In germline, CDR1 is SGHTA, CDR2 FQGTGA. The V gene lost 5 bases and the J gene lost 0 bases, with 12 bases spanning the gap. The CDR3 sequence is 15 residues long. CDR3 residues: CASSAGQHSTDTQYF. The CDR3 DNA reads as TGTGCCAGCAGCGCTGGACAGCATAGCACAGATACGCAGTATTTT.

Concerning this clone itself: The sample contains more than one DNA sequence encoding this CDR3. V usage is TRBV19 and J usage is TRBJ1-1; D unresolved. Germline values: CDR1 LNHDA, CDR2 SQIVND (reference sequence). CDR3 length: 13 amino acids. Trimming shortened V by 6 bases and J by 1 base, and 9 bases separated the two germline ends. CDR3 protein: CASRRVGNTEAFF. In DNA form, the CDR3 reads TGTGCCAGTAGGAGGGTCGGGAACACTGAAGCTTTCTTT. Together with reference TRBV19 and TRBJ1-1, the CDR3 gives the full variable domain: DGGITQSPKYLFRKEGQNVTLSCEQNLNHDAMYWYRQDPGQGLRLIYYSQIVNDFQKGDIAEGYSVSREKKESFPLTVTSAQKNPTAFYLCASRRVGNTEAFFGQGTRLTVV.

The chain employs TRBV5-4 and TRBJ2-5, with TRBD2 identical over 10 bases. Germline V gene data show CDR1 as SGHNT and CDR2 as YYREEE (reference sequence). The CDR3 has 17 residues. Germline trimming cut 0 bases from V and 5 bases from J; bases unmatched to any gene: 10. In DNA, the CDR3 is TGTGCCAGCAGCTTGGGGACTAGCGGAGGCCGGGAGGAGACCCAGTACTTC. This codes for CASSLGTSGGREETQYF.

This chain connects TRBV14 to TRBJ2-7; 10 bases are shared with TRBD2. CDR1 SGHDN and CDR2 FVKESK come from the germline V gene. V shed 1 base and J 2 bases; nucleotides not matched to a gene: 5. This CDR3 is built from 16 residues. For the CDR3, the DNA is TGTGCCAGCAGCCAAGCCTTTAGCGGGGGGACCTACGAGCAGTACTTC. This translates into CASSQAFSGGTYEQYF. Full variable domain (rest looked up from reference TRBV14 and TRBJ2-7): EAGVTQFPSHSVIEKGQTVTLRCDPISGHDNLYWYRRVMGKEIKFLLHFVKESKQDESGMPNNRFLAERTGGTYSTLKVQPAELEDSGVYFCASSQAFSGGTYEQYFGPGTRLTVT.